The 18 T cell receptor beta chains presented below share a single source sample, sequenced in a study of blood T cell repertoires in COVID-19. Measured with immunoSEQ multiplex PCR; TCRdb has only the in-frame clones, and not every one. The table lists some 230,000 clones, 70% to 90% of them singletons, with under 3.5% in the top ten. The sample taken for sequencing was peripheral blood. The receptor source for this set is a man aged 50 or older who had recovered from COVID-19.

The chain joins TRBV5-1 to TRBJ1-2; the D is unclear. CDR1 is SGHRS, CDR2 YFSETQ, per germline. This CDR3 spans 15 amino acids. V dropped 1 base and J dropped 8 bases, with 18 bases sitting between them. CDR3 bases: TGCGCCAGCAGCTTGAGTCCCCCCGCCCCGGGAGGCTACACCTTC. Its protein product is CASSLSPPAPGGYTF. The full variable domain, its missing parts supplied by reference TRBV5-1 and TRBJ1-2, is KAGVTQTPRYLIKTRGQQVTLSCSPISGHRSVSWYQQTPGQGLQFLFEYFSETQRNKGNFPGRFSGRQFSNSRSEMNVSTLELGDSALYLCASSLSPPAPGGYTFGSGTRLTVV.

This rearrangement joins TRBV18 to TRBJ2-7; 8 bases are shared with TRBD2. V lost 3 bases and J lost 1; bases outside the gene matches: 8. Germline CDR1 is KGHSH and CDR2 is LQKENI. The CDR3 has 16 residues. The CDR3 spells CASSPLGSGGSYEQYF. CDR3 in DNA: TGTGCCAGCTCACCTTTAGGGAGCGGGGGATCCTACGAGCAGTACTTC.

This clone was recorded only once. This chain links TRBV19 with TRBJ2-3, with 11 bases fitting TRBD2. The germline V gene has CDR1 LNHDA and CDR2 SQIVND (reference sequence). V lost 5 bases, J lost 2 bases, and 3 bases stayed unmatched. This CDR3 region has 15 residues. CDR3 bases: TGTGCCAGTAGTCGACTAGCGGGACTCACAGATACGCAGTATTTT. Amino acid sequence: CASSRLAGLTDTQYF.

This clone was counted once. The J gene is TRBJ1-5, the V gene TRBV6-5, with D perhaps matching TRBD1 (5 bases). This CDR3 has 15 residues. The ends were cut back, 5 bases at V and 3 bases at J, with 14 bases in the middle. The V gene's germline CDR1 is MNHEY and CDR2 SVGAGI. The CDR3 bases are TGTGCCAGCAGTCCGGGGGGGTGGAACAATCAGCCCCAGCATTTT. Its translation is CASSPGGWNNQPQHF.

The V and J genes are TRBV5-8 and TRBJ2-7, with TRBD2 as a possible D gene (6 bases). This CDR3 has 14 amino acids. In germline, CDR1 is SGHTS, CDR2 YDEGEE. The V gene lost 9 bases and the J gene lost 5 bases, with 21 bases spanning the gap. Here the CDR3 DNA reads TGTGCCACCACACGACGGGGGAGCCTCGACGAGCAGTACTTC. Its protein product is CATTRRGSLDEQYF.

V and J are TRBV3-1 (or the pseudogene TRBV3-2) and TRBJ1-2, with 7 nucleotides matching TRBD1. Looked up from germline, CDR1 is LGHDT and CDR2 is YNNKEL (reference sequence). The V gene end was trimmed by 4 bases and the J gene end by 2 bases; junction bases not matched to a gene: 4. CDR3 length equals 14 residues. The chain's CDR3 is CASSRDRPNYGYTF. DNA of the CDR3: TGTGCCAGCAGCCGGGACAGACCAAACTATGGCTACACCTTC.

The V gene is TRBV27, the J gene TRBJ2-4, with 10 bases aligning to TRBD1. V was pared by 4 bases and J by 5 bases, with 5 bases of the junction left unmatched. Germline lookup yields CDR1 MNHEY and CDR2 SMNVEV (reference sequence). The CDR3 has 15 amino acids. The CDR3, as DNA: TGTGCCAGCAGTTCGTGGGGGACAGGGGAAAACATTCAGTACTTC. This gives the protein CASSSWGTGENIQYF.

The chain links TRBV10-3 to TRBJ1-1; tentatively, D is TRBD1 (6 bases). The CDR3 loop spans 15 amino acids. CDR1 is ENHRY and CDR2 is SYGVKD in the germline V gene. Between the trimmed V and J ends, which lost 2 bases and 2 bases, there was a span of 12 bases. The CDR3 protein is CAISEQTGLNTEAFF. CDR3 sequence (DNA): TGTGCCATCAGTGAGCAGACAGGTCTAAACACTGAAGCTTTCTTT.

This chain links TRBV3-1 (or the pseudogene TRBV3-2) with TRBJ2-3; 11 positions agree with TRBD2. With V trimmed by 2 bases and J by 4 bases, 8 bases remained unmatched. This CDR3 comprises 17 residues. Germline V gene lookup returns CDR1 LGHDT and CDR2 YNNKEL (reference sequence). The chain's CDR3 is CASSQTRSGRASDTQYF. Written as DNA, the CDR3 is TGTGCCAGCAGCCAAACTCGTAGCGGGAGGGCATCAGATACGCAGTATTTT.

This clone was picked up one time. The rearrangement joins TRBV6-1 to TRBJ1-5, with D maybe TRBD1 (6 bases). Germline V gene lookup returns CDR1 MNHNS and CDR2 SASEGT. CDR3 size: 16 residues. The ends were cut back, 1 base at V and 2 bases at J, with 12 bases in the middle. CDR3 bases: TGTGCCAGCAGTGAAGTGGCAGGGGATGGCAATCAGCCCCAGCATTTT. Translated: CASSEVAGDGNQPQHF.

This chain links TRBV19 with TRBJ2-1, with D tentatively TRBD2 (5 bases). CDR3 length: 14 amino acids. Per the germline V gene, CDR1 is LNHDA and CDR2 is SQIVND (reference sequence). V was pared by 8 bases and J by 0 bases, with 11 bases between. The CDR3 here is CASATGSSYNEQFF. The CDR3 DNA reads TGTGCCAGTGCGACGGGAAGCTCCTACAATGAGCAGTTCTTC.

This clone turned up a few times. The chain recombines TRBV4-2 with TRBJ2-7, with TRBD2 identical over 12 bases. The germline gives CDR1 LGHNA, CDR2 YNFKEQ. With V trimmed by 0 bases and J by 2 bases, 2 bases remained unmatched. The length of the CDR3 is 16 residues. DNA of the CDR3: TGTGCCAGCAGCCAAGATACTAGCGGGAGGCCCTACGAGCAGTACTTC. Its protein is CASSQDTSGRPYEQYF.

The chain joins TRBV5-1 to TRBJ2-7, with D tentatively TRBD2 (5 bases). CDR1 is SGHRS, CDR2 YFSETQ, per germline. Trimming cost V 1 base and J 5 bases, with 13 bases left between them. The CDR3 consists of 14 residues. CDR3 amino acids: CASSLIRGSDEQYF. The CDR3 DNA is TGCGCCAGCAGCTTGATTCGGGGATCGGACGAGCAGTACTTC.

The chain couples TRBV29-1 to TRBJ2-7; TRBD2 might be the D (6 bases). Germline CDR1 is SQVTM and CDR2 is ANQGSEA. This CDR3 is built from 12 residues. The V gene lost 7 bases and the J gene lost 5 bases, with 15 bases spanning the gap. The CDR3 is CSGGGGLDEQYF. In nucleotides, the CDR3 is TGCAGCGGGGGAGGCGGGCTGGACGAGCAGTACTTC.

The V gene is TRBV20-1, the J gene TRBJ2-7, with a tentative D call TRBD1 (5 bases). V lost 3 bases to trimming and J lost 4 bases, with 10 bases between them. The CDR3 runs to 12 residues. The germline V gene has CDR1 DFQATT and CDR2 SNEGSKA (reference sequence). In DNA form, the CDR3 reads TGCAGTGCTAGTCGCCAGGGTTACGAGCAGTACTTC. Residues: CSASRQGYEQYF.

The chain combines TRBV28 with TRBJ1-1, with 12 bases fitting TRBD1. The CDR3 extends over 16 amino acids. With V trimmed by 8 bases and J by 5 bases, 12 bases remained unmatched. Germline V gives CDR1 MDHEN, CDR2 SYDVKM. This CDR3 is CASLPGTGGGRTEAFF. The CDR3, as DNA: TGTGCCAGCCTACCCGGGACAGGGGGCGGAAGAACTGAAGCTTTCTTT.

The chain carries TRBV10-2 and TRBJ1-1; TRBD1 might be the D (5 bases). The CDR3 extends over 15 amino acids. With 6 bases removed from V and 2 bases from J, the gap between germline ends came to 16 bases. Germline CDR1 and CDR2: WSHSY and SAAADI. Here the CDR3 DNA reads TGCGCCAGCAGGATAATGGGGCCAGTTAACACTGAAGCTTTCTTT. It translates to CASRIMGPVNTEAFF.

The chain joins TRBV3-1 (or the pseudogene TRBV3-2) to TRBJ2-1, with TRBD2 as a possible D gene (6 bases). V lost 3 bases to trimming and J lost 4 bases, with 10 bases between them. This CDR3 region has 14 residues. The germline gives CDR1 LGHDT, CDR2 YNNKEL (reference sequence). This CDR3 reads CASSHEGLYNEQFF. In nucleotides, the CDR3 is TGTGCCAGCAGCCACGAGGGACTTTACAATGAGCAGTTCTTC.